This T cell receptor (beta chain) was sequenced in a study of long-term antiretroviral therapy in people with HIV (dated by TCRdb to about 2022). Study-level background: Collection of the earliest samples took place about a decade ahead of the 2015 WHO recommendation for immediate ART, at a time when ART was typically delayed until CD4 counts fell. Among the approximately 30 participants with HIV, ten to eleven were female. No cross-contamination during QIAcube processing was seen in test extractions of a monoclonal T-cell line run alongside 30 to 35 polyclonal samples. From 25 to 30 adults with confirmed HIV infection, the cohort provided 150 to 200 cryopreserved PBMC samples, gathered serially across a mean of about six years (range 1-12). A retrospective serial study tested whether changes in peripheral blood TRB repertoire composition and diversity were associated with ART initiation and durable HIV suppression. Study-level results and caveats: Because pre-ART samples had limited cell numbers, unsorted PBMC were profiled rather than sorted CD4+ and CD8+ T cells. Narrower CDR3 length ranges were observed in HIV repertoires than in controls, and an antigen-experienced repertoire with only a slight naive shift after ART was suggested by the network structure. ART initiation was associated with a significant increase in TRB diversity, but diversity stayed significantly below transplant donor controls even after long-term ART. Expanded TRB clones identified before ART initiation dominated the repertoire at all time points, although this dominance fluctuated and declined in many PLHIV after ART. Inferences about post-ART repertoire changes are limited because no data were available on ART adherence, viral resistance or therapy changes. The samples span the years 2004 to 2017, and the ART regimens used at that time may not be as effective as current regimens. Because PBMC availability was limited, only the TCR beta chain was sequenced, with no alpha chain pairing.

The immunoSEQ hsTCRB v3.0 assay was used at survey level resolution for TRB variable region sequencing. TRB sequencing targeted a depth of about 40,000-50,000 T-cell genomes per sample. An Illumina MiSeq with a v3 150-cycle kit was used to sequence the pooled TRB libraries. Per the source publication's procedure: Repertoire analysis was run in R within a reproducible Nextflow workflow that covered QC, data transformation and analysis. LymphoSeq2, an R package for AIRR-Seq data exploration, was used to implement custom analyses. A few samples yielding fewer than 5000 total TRB sequences were excluded, leaving 188 analyzed HIV repertoires. Among the approximately 200 retained HIV repertoires, approximately 57 were collected before ART initiation and 120 to 140 were collected after ART initiation. Each repertoire was downsampled to 5000 TRB nucleotide sequences, and summary statistics were averaged across 100 downsampling iterations. The analysis kept only TRB sequences whose CDR3 regions were at least seven amino acids long. Two measures captured diversity: a Shannon entropy-derived clonality score and the Gini coefficient. In the repertoire networks, any two of the top 5000 CDR3 amino acid sequences were connected whenever the two sequences differed by an edit distance of one. For TRB CDR3 amino acid sequences, antigen specificity groups and MHC restriction were predicted with GLIPH2. To flag known CMV, EBV, HIV or tissue antigen associations, CDR3 amino acid sequences were matched against VDJdb and McPAS-TCR. Pre-ART, post-ART and control groups were compared with Wilcoxon signed-rank tests and Holm-Bonferroni correction. TCRdb retrieved this table from immuneACCESS and kept in-frame rearrangements only. Not all clones are present; in checked studies, unresolved V genes account for under half, and no reason is known for the remainder. The V and J calls and clone size were taken over from that table, and D and trimming were inferred from the DNA. The sample table records some 28,000 clones; around 96% of these occur just once. The ten most abundant clones make up 8% of the sample.

CDR1 and CDR2 are read off the germline V gene as SQVTM and ANQGSEA. Compared with germline, V lacks 6 bases and J lacks 3 bases; bases without a gene match: 11. The CDR3 covers 16 residues, taking in both the cysteine and the phenylalanine. Solely the CDR3 DNA is kept, with 48 bases framed from the first base. Points on this clone: The target of this receptor is not known. No much larger clonotype is one base removed from it; base qualities were not supplied.

Inclusion was restricted to participants for whom at least one PBMC sample before ART initiation and at least two post-ART samples were available. Treatment was received in the United States of America by all participants with HIV. Cryopreserved samples of about 1-10 million PBMC were thawed and washed before DNA extraction. At the time of the earliest PBMC sample for each participant with HIV, ages ranged from roughly 23 to 60 years. PBMC samples were contributed by each participant from 1-4 timepoints before ART initiation and 2-8 timepoints after ART initiation, with a median of 7 samples. Serial HIV viral load, CD4+ T-cell count, ART history and demographic data were obtained for every participant. A Qiagen kit on a QIAcube was used to extract genomic DNA from unsorted PBMC, with samples processed in batches of 12.

This receptor chain uses TRBV29-1 and TRBJ2-2, with 9 middle bases fitting TRBD2. The sample was unsorted PBMCs, taken more than 6 years after starting antiretroviral therapy. This receptor was identified in a man aged 25 to 40 with HIV. The CDR3: CSVREGGREDTGELFF. In nucleotide form, the sequence is TGCAGCGTAAGGGAGGGCGGGAGGGAAGACACCGGGGAGCTGTTTTTT.